Below, 30 T cell receptor beta chains from the same sample are listed, as sequenced in a study of human thymus T cells. This table comes from immunoSEQ multiplex PCR, and its TCRdb copy is limited to in-frame clones, with some not included. The sample lists roughly 60,000 clones, approximately 95% occurring once. The sample comprised blood. These receptors were obtained from a boy in the first two years of life with a congenital heart defect but otherwise immunologically healthy.

The genes are TRBV12-5 and TRBJ2-1; D gene uncertain. The length of the CDR3 is 11 residues. With 7 bases removed from V and 0 bases from J, the gap between germline ends came to 1 base. Germline V gives CDR1 LGHNT, CDR2 FRNRAP. CDR3 bases: TGTGCTAGTGCCTCCTACAATGAGCAGTTCTTC. Translation: CASASYNEQFF.

The CDR3 protein is CASSYPTPLVPQETQYF. CDR3 sequence (DNA): TGTGCCAGCAGTTACCCCACCCCCTTAGTACCCCAAGAGACCCAGTACTTC. The V and J genes are TRBV6-7 and TRBJ2-5, with D hard to call. TRBV6-7 is placed among ORFs of uncertain function. The CDR3 contains 17 residues. V was clipped by 2 bases and J by 1 base, with 17 bases between them.

The chain links TRBV6-6 to TRBJ2-7; the D is unclear. The CDR3 totals 12 residues. Between the trimmed V and J ends, which lost 7 bases and 5 bases, there was a span of 12 bases. Germline CDR1 and CDR2: MNHNY and SVGAGI (reference sequence). The CDR3 region is CASTYGIDEQYF. CDR3 nucleotide sequence: TGTGCCAGCACCTACGGTATTGACGAGCAGTACTTC.

The genes are TRBV21-1 and TRBJ2-2; no check of the table's D call, TRBD2, against the DNA was made. TRBV21-1 is tagged as a pseudogene. The CDR3 covers 19 residues. The CDR3 region is CASSKAPSTSGDNTGELFF. The DNA for the CDR3 is TGTGCCAGCAGCAAAGCCCCTTCGACTAGCGGGGACAACACCGGGGAGCTGTTTTTT.

In its sample, this clone was seen once. The rearrangement uses TRBV27 and TRBJ2-7; D unresolved. Germline values: CDR1 MNHEY, CDR2 SMNVEV (reference sequence). V was pared by 0 bases and J by 0 bases, with 6 bases between. The CDR3 totals 14 residues. In nucleotides, the CDR3 is TGTGCCAGCAGTTTATCGCCGAGCTCCTACGAGCAGTACTTC. Its translation: CASSLSPSSYEQYF.

The chain has TRBV6-5 and TRBJ1-1; no firm D call. Germline V gene sequence: CDR1 MNHEY, CDR2 SVGAGI. This CDR3 is 16 amino acids long. V lost 0 bases and J 0 bases, leaving 11 bases between the germline ends. The CDR3 nucleotides read TGTGCCAGCAGTTACTCGAGGACTCCGATGAACACTGAAGCTTTCTTT. This codes for CASSYSRTPMNTEAFF.

The chain carries TRBV9 and TRBJ1-2, with D possibly TRBD1 on 6 matching bases. The V gene lost 3 bases and the J gene lost 4 bases, with 16 bases spanning the gap. Germline values: CDR1 SGDLS, CDR2 YYNGEE. CDR3 size: 15 residues. CDR3 sequence: CASSGAARGGYGYTF. CDR3 DNA: TGTGCCAGCAGCGGTGCCGCCAGGGGTGGCTATGGCTACACCTTC.

The rearrangement uses TRBV7-2 and TRBJ2-7; D could derive from TRBD1 or TRBD2 (5 bases each). V dropped 4 bases and J dropped 0 bases, with 19 bases sitting between them. Germline V gene lookup returns CDR1 SGHTA and CDR2 FQGNSA. The CDR3 runs 17 residues. The CDR3 loop is CASSSQTEFRGSYEQYF. Here the CDR3 DNA reads TGTGCCAGCAGCTCCCAGACAGAATTTCGGGGCTCCTACGAGCAGTACTTC.

The chain uses TRBV18 and TRBJ2-1; tentatively, D is TRBD1 (5 bases). V lost 3 bases and J lost 8, with 29 bases in between. This CDR3 has 19 amino acids. Germline lookup yields CDR1 KGHSH and CDR2 LQKENI. The CDR3 DNA sequence: TGTGCCAGCTCACCCCGATCAGACTTTACAGGCCCTCATTTGTATGAGCAGTTCTTC. Protein: CASSPRSDFTGPHLYEQFF.

This chain uses TRBV11-3 with TRBJ2-7, with 8 nucleotides matching TRBD2. J lost 2 bases, V lost 4 bases, and 10 bases had no gene match. Per the germline V gene, CDR1 is SGHNT and CDR2 is YENEEA. CDR3 length: 16 residues. This chain's CDR3 is CASSSRLAGGPYEQYF. DNA of the CDR3: TGTGCCAGCAGCTCACGTCTGGCGGGGGGCCCCTACGAGCAGTACTTC. The full variable domain, its missing parts supplied by reference TRBV11-3 and TRBJ2-7, is EAGVVQSPRYKIIEKKQPVAFWCNPISGHNTLYWYLQNLGQGPELLIRYENEEAVDDSQLPKDRFSAERLKGVDSTLKIQPAELGDSAVYLCASSSRLAGGPYEQYFGPGTRLTVT.

The chain has TRBV6-5 and TRBJ1-1, with TRBD1 matching 7 bases. The CDR3 length is 14 residues. Germline CDR1 reads MNHEY; CDR2 reads SVGAGI. J gave up 0 bases and V 4 bases, and 2 bases lay outside the gene matches. The CDR3 bases are TGTGCCAGCAGTTGGACAGGTTTGAACACTGAAGCTTTCTTT. It yields the protein CASSWTGLNTEAFF.

This chain joins TRBV14 and TRBJ2-1, with 9 bases aligning to TRBD2. Germline CDR1 is SGHDN and CDR2 is FVKESK. V lost 1 base to trimming and J lost 9 bases; unmatched junction nucleotides: 1. The CDR3 length is 13 residues. Here the CDR3 reads CASSQGGLAEQFF. DNA of the CDR3: TGTGCCAGCAGCCAAGGGGGACTAGCTGAGCAGTTCTTC. The variable domain in full, completed from reference TRBV14 and TRBJ2-1, reads EAGVTQFPSHSVIEKGQTVTLRCDPISGHDNLYWYRRVMGKEIKFLLHFVKESKQDESGMPNNRFLAERTGGTYSTLKVQPAELEDSGVYFCASSQGGLAEQFFGPGTRLTVL.

The V call is TRBV2, the J call TRBJ2-1, with 9 nucleotides matching TRBD2. Per the germline V gene, CDR1 is SNHLY and CDR2 is FYNNEI. This CDR3 spans 14 amino acids. V lost 3 bases to trimming and J lost 10 bases; unmatched junction nucleotides: 7. The DNA for the CDR3 is TGTGCCAGCAGTGAGGTAGCGGGAGTTTTGGAGCAGTTCTTC. Protein sequence: CASSEVAGVLEQFF. Supplemented by reference TRBV2 and TRBJ2-1, the full variable domain reads EPEVTQTPSHQVTQMGQEVILRCVPISNHLYFYWYRQILGQKVEFLVSFYNNEISEKSEIFDDQFSVERPDGSNFTLKIRSTKLEDSAMYFCASSEVAGVLEQFFGPGTRLTVL.

This sequence joins TRBV6-1 and TRBJ2-5; tentative D call: TRBD2 (6 bases). V was clipped by 6 bases and J by 3 bases, with 11 bases between them. CDR3 size: 13 residues. CDR1 is MNHNS, CDR2 SASEGT, per germline. CDR3 sequence (DNA): TGTGCCAGCAGGGACTACCCGAAAGAGACCCAGTACTTC. This codes for CASRDYPKETQYF.

DNA of the CDR3: TGTGCCAGCAGATTGACAGGGACAGAGACCCAGTACTTC. This sequence encodes CASRLTGTETQYF. The chain is built from TRBV6-6 and TRBJ2-5; 7 bases fit TRBD1. The trim removed 6 bases at V and 4 bases at J, leaving 5 bases unmatched. The CDR3 runs to 13 residues. The V gene's germline CDR1 is MNHNY and CDR2 SVGAGI (reference sequence).

The chain joins TRBV5-6 to TRBJ2-1; maybe TRBD2 (6 bases). Germline CDR1 SGHDT, CDR2 YYEEEE. With 0 bases removed from V and 8 bases from J, the gap between germline ends came to 15 bases. The CDR3 is 15 amino acids. The CDR3 DNA is TGTGCCAGCAGCTTGGCCGCGGGAAAAGGCGATGAGCAGTTCTTC. Translation: CASSLAAGKGDEQFF. Based on the CDR3 plus reference TRBV5-6 and TRBJ2-1, the full variable domain is DAGVTQSPTHLIKTRGQQVTLRCSPKSGHDTVSWYQQALGQGPQFIFQYYEEEERQRGNFPDRFSGHQFPNYSSELNVNALLLGDSALYLCASSLAAGKGDEQFFGPGTRLTVL.

This sequence joins TRBV9 and TRBJ2-7, with 8 bases fitting TRBD2. Germline assignment: CDR1 SGDLS and CDR2 YYNGEE. The CDR3 is made up of 15 amino acids. Losses at the gene ends were 0 bases for V and 2 bases for J; bases not matched to a gene: 4. Written as DNA, the CDR3 is TGTGCCAGCAGCGTAGATCCGGGGGGGACCTACGAGCAGTACTTC. Its protein is CASSVDPGGTYEQYF.

This chain connects TRBV5-4 to TRBJ2-7; the match to TRBD2 covers 10 bases. The V gene's germline CDR1 is SGHNT and CDR2 YYREEE (reference sequence). The CDR3 has 18 amino acids. J lost 3 bases, V lost 4 bases, and 16 bases had no gene match. In DNA, the CDR3 is TGTGCCAGCAGCCCGAAGCCCCCCATAGCGGGAGGTCTCTACGAGCAGTACTTC. Translation gives CASSPKPPIAGGLYEQYF.

The chain uses TRBV28 and TRBJ1-5; D possibly corresponds to TRBD1 (6 bases). The CDR3 loop spans 13 amino acids. The germline gives CDR1 MDHEN, CDR2 SYDVKM. V was cut by 3 bases and J by 7 bases, with 10 bases left in between. The CDR3 bases are TGTGCCAGCAGTTTCATACAGGGCCAGCCCCAGCATTTT. It yields the protein CASSFIQGQPQHF.

This chain links TRBV7-9 with TRBJ1-1; D not resolved. Germline CDR1 and CDR2: SEHNR and FQNEAQ (reference sequence). V shed 4 bases and J shed 6 bases, with 9 bases lying between them. The CDR3 is 12 residues long. In DNA form, the CDR3 reads TGTGCCAGCAGCTCGATGGTCCCTGAAGCTTTCTTT. Translated: CASSSMVPEAFF.

The V call is TRBV5-6, the J call TRBJ1-2; 8 bases match TRBD1. J was trimmed by 4 bases and V by 4 bases; bases with no gene match: 9. Germline lookup yields CDR1 SGHDT and CDR2 YYEEEE. The CDR3 covers 15 residues. As DNA, the CDR3 is TGTGCCAGCAGCACCAGAGCAACAGGGGGCTATGGCTACACCTTC. It specifies CASSTRATGGYGYTF.

This clone appeared once. The chain employs TRBV7-2 and TRBJ1-3; D is possibly TRBD1 (5 bases). This CDR3 has 15 amino acids. Germline V gene lookup returns CDR1 SGHTA and CDR2 FQGNSA. The V gene lost 2 bases and the J gene lost 3 bases, with 11 bases spanning the gap. The CDR3 nucleotides read TGTGCCAGCAGCTTACATGGGGGAGGTGGAAACACCATATATTTT. Translation gives CASSLHGGGGNTIYF.

The CDR3 DNA sequence: TGTGCCAGCAGCCAAGATAGGGCGGCGGGGCTGGACACAGATACGCAGTATTTT. This translates into CASSQDRAAGLDTDTQYF. The V call is TRBV4-2, the J call TRBJ2-3, with D maybe TRBD2 (6 bases). With 0 bases removed from V and 2 bases from J, the gap between germline ends came to 18 bases. The CDR3 has 18 amino acids. Germline assignment: CDR1 LGHNA and CDR2 YNFKEQ.

The V gene is TRBV5-1, the J gene TRBJ2-6; 7 nucleotides match TRBD1. V gave up 4 bases and J gave up 2 bases; unmatched junction bases: 9. Germline CDR1 is SGHRS and CDR2 is YFSETQ. The CDR3 is 17 residues long. CDR3 protein: CASSTPGQSTGANVLTF. CDR3 sequence (DNA): TGCGCCAGCAGCACCCCGGGACAGTCTACTGGGGCCAACGTCCTGACTTTC.

V gene TRBV5-6 combines with J gene TRBJ1-1, with D uncertain. The CDR3 is made up of 18 amino acids. CDR1 SGHDT and CDR2 YYEEEE come from the germline V gene. Trimming removed 4 bases at V and 1 base at J, with 23 bases between. CDR3 residues: CASSRISDLLRRNTEAFF. The CDR3 DNA sequence: TGTGCCAGCAGCCGCATTAGCGATCTATTAAGGCGGAACACTGAAGCTTTCTTT.

The chain is built from TRBV7-2 and TRBJ1-3, with unresolved D. Between the trimmed V and J ends, which lost 4 bases and 0 bases, there was a span of 13 bases. The CDR3 has 16 amino acids. Germline V lookup: CDR1 SGHTA, CDR2 FQGNSA. The CDR3 bases are TGTGCCAGCAGCTACGGGAGAGCGTTCTCTGGAAACACCATATATTTT. It is translated as CASSYGRAFSGNTIYF.

The chain recombines TRBV7-2 with TRBJ2-3; tentative D call: TRBD2 (6 bases). The CDR3 sequence is 17 residues long. Germline values: CDR1 SGHTA, CDR2 FQGNSA. V lost 2 bases, J lost 1 base, and 16 bases lay in between. CDR3 sequence reads: CASSLTPGVVGTDTQYF. CDR3 DNA sequence: TGTGCCAGCAGCTTAACGCCGGGAGTAGTAGGCACAGATACGCAGTATTTT.

This chain joins TRBV7-2 and TRBJ2-7; TRBD1 agrees at 7 bases. The length of the CDR3 is 14 residues. Germline assignment: CDR1 SGHTA and CDR2 FQGNSA. The J segment lost 3 bases and the V segment lost 5 bases, leaving 7 bases of the junction unmatched. This CDR3 reads CASSTKQGFYEQYF. DNA for the CDR3: TGTGCCAGCAGCACGAAACAGGGGTTCTACGAGCAGTACTTC.

The chain links TRBV6-5 to TRBJ1-2, with no clear D. V gave up 0 bases and J gave up 4 bases, with 15 bases separating them. The CDR3 length is 16 residues. In germline, CDR1 is MNHEY, CDR2 SVGAGI. The CDR3 bases are TGTGCCAGCAGTTACTCGAGAAACCTCCTCGCCTATGGCTACACCTTC. It translates to CASSYSRNLLAYGYTF.

The J gene is TRBJ2-1, the V gene TRBV5-1, with D possibly being TRBD2 (6 bases). In germline, CDR1 is SGHRS, CDR2 YFSETQ. V dropped 0 bases and J dropped 8 bases, with 21 bases sitting between them. This CDR3 spans 17 amino acids. CDR3 sequence reads: CASSLGTGTQYHDEQFF. CDR3 bases: TGCGCCAGCAGCTTGGGGACCGGGACTCAGTATCACGATGAGCAGTTCTTC.